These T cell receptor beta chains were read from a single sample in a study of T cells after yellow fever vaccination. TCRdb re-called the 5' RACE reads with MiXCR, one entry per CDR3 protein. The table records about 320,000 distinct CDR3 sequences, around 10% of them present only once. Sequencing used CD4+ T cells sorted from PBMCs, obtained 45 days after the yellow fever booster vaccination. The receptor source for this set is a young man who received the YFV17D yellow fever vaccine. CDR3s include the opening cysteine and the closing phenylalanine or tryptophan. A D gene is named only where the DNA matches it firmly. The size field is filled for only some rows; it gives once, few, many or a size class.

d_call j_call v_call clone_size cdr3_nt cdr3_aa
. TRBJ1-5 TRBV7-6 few TGTGCCAGCAGCTTAGCGTCCGGACAGACTAGCAATCAGCCCCAGCATTTT CASSLASGQTSNQPQHF
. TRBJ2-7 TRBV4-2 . TGTGCCAGCAGCCAATTATGGGGTAGCGGCTACGAGCAGTACTTC CASSQLWGSGYEQYF
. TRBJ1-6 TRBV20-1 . TGCAGTGCCACAGCGGGGGTAGGGTCCTATAATTCACCCCTCCACTTT CSATAGVGSYNSPLHF
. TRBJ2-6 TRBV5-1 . TGCGCCAGCAGCTCCGGACAGAGCTCTGGGGCCAACGTCCTGACTTTC CASSSGQSSGANVLTF
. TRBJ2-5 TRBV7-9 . TGTGCCAGCAGCTATGGGACACTACAAGAGACCCAGTACTTC CASSYGTLQETQYF
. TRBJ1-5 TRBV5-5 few TGTGCCAGCAGCCTTGGGAGCGAGCGCAATCAGCCCCAGCATTTT CASSLGSERNQPQHF
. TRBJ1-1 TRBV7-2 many TGTGCCAGCAGCACGGACAGGAACACTGAAGCTTTCTTT CASSTDRNTEAFF
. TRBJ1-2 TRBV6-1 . TGTGCCACCGGGACCGGAAGATATGGCTACACCTTC CATGTGRYGYTF
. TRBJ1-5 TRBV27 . TGTGCCAGCAGTTCCCAGGGAGGCAATCAGCCCCAGCATTTT CASSSQGGNQPQHF
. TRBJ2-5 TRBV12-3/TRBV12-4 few TGTGCCAGCAGTTTTGGTGAGAAAGAGACCCAGTACTTC CASSFGEKETQYF
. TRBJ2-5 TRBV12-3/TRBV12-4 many TGTGCCAGCAGTCCCCCCGGGACGGGAAGGACCCAGTACTTC CASSPPGTGRTQYF
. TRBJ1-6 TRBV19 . TGTGCCAGTAGTATGGAGAATTCACCCCTCCACTTT CASSMENSPLHF
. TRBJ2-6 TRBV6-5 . TGTGCCAGCAGTTACGGGCAGGCTGGGGCCAACGTCCTGACTTTC CASSYGQAGANVLTF
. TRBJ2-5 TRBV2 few TGTGCCAGCAGTGAAGGACCATACCAAGAGACCCAGTACTTC CASSEGPYQETQYF
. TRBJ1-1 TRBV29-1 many TGCAGCGTTGACCGGGACAAGAACACTGAAGCTTTCTTT CSVDRDKNTEAFF
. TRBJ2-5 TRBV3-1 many TGTGCCAGCAGCTCAGCAGGGAGTTTGGAGACCCAGTACTTC CASSSAGSLETQYF
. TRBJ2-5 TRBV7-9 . TGTGCCAGCAGCTGGAGGGCTCGCGAGACCCAGTACTTC CASSWRARETQYF
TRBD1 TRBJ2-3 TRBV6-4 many TGTGCCAGCAGTGACTCACAGGGGTCAACAGATACGCAGTATTTT CASSDSQGSTDTQYF
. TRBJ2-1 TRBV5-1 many TGCGCCAGCAGCCCCCAGGGGGGTCAGTACAATGAGCAGTTCTTC CASSPQGGQYNEQFF
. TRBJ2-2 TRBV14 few TGTGCCAGCAGCTTGATAAACACCGGGGAGCTGTTTTTT CASSLINTGELFF
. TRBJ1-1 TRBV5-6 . TGTGCCAGCAGCGCCGGGACAGAAGCTTTCTTT CASSAGTEAFF
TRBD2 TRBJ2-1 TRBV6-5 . TGTGCCAGCAGTCCTGGGACTAGCGGGGGAATTACCTACAATGAGCAGTTCTTC CASSPGTSGGITYNEQFF
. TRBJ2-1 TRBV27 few TGTGCCAGCCACCCCAGGGCGTACAATGAGCAGTTCTTC CASHPRAYNEQFF
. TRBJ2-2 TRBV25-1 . TGTGCCAGCACGTCAGGGCATGGCACCGGGGAGCTGTTTTTT CASTSGHGTGELFF
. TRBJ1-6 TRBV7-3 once TGTGCCAGCAGCTTAACGACAGCCACTAATTCACCCCTCCACTTT CASSLTTATNSPLHF
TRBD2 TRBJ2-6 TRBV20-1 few TGCAGTGCCCGCGGGGGTCCATCTGGGGCCAACGTCCTGACTTTC CSARGGPSGANVLTF
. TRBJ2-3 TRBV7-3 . TGTGCCAGCAGCTCGGCCCCTTCTAGCTCCCCAGATACGCAGTATTTT CASSSAPSSSPDTQYF
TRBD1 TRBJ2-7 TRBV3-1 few TGTGCCAGCAGACAGTCAGGGGGCGAGCAGTACTTC CASRQSGGEQYF
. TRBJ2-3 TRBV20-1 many TGCAGTGCTAAGAGACAGGTTAGCACAGATACGCAGTATTTT CSAKRQVSTDTQYF
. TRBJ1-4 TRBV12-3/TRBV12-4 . TGTGCCAGCAGTTTAACGCAGATACTGTTTTTT CASSLTQILFF
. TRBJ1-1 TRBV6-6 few TGTGCCAGCAGCGCCCAGCTGAACACTGAAGCTTTCTTT CASSAQLNTEAFF
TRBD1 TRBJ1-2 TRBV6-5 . TGTGCCAGCAGTTACTGGGGACAGGGGGATGGCTACACCTTC CASSYWGQGDGYTF
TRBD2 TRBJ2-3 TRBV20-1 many TGCAGTGCCCTCAGCGGGGGAATCACAGATACGCAGTATTTT CSALSGGITDTQYF
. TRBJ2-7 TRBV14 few TGTGCCAGCAGCCAAGATACGGGGGCAAGCTCCTACGAGCAGTACTTC CASSQDTGASSYEQYF
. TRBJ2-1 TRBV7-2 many TGTGCCAGCAGTCCGTACATGTACAATGAGCAGTTCTTC CASSPYMYNEQFF
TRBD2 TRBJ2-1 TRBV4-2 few TGTGCCAGCAGCCAAGATAGGGCGGGGGGGCCTGGTCTCTATGAGCAGTTCTTC CASSQDRAGGPGLYEQFF
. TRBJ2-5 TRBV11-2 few TGTGCCAGCAGCCACCCCCGGCTGAGAGAGACCCAGTACTTC CASSHPRLRETQYF
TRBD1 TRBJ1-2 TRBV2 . TGTGCCAGCAGGCGCCAGGACCGGGACAGAGCCTATGGCTACACCTTC CASRRQDRDRAYGYTF